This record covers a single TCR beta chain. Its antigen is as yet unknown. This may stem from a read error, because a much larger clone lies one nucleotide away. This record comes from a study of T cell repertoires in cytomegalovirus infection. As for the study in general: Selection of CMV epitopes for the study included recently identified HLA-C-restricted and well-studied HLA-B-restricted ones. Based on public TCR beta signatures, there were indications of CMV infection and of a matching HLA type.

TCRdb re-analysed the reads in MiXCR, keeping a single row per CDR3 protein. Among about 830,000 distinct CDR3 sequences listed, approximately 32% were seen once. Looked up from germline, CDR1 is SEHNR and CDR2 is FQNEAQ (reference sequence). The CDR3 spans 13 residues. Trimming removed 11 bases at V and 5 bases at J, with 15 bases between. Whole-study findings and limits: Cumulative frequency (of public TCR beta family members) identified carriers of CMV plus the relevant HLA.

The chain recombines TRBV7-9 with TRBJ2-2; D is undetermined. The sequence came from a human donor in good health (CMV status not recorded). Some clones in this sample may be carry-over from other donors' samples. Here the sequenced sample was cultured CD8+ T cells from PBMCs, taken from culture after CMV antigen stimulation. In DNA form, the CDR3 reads TGTGCCGACCCGGTTAGGCGAACCGGGGAGCTGTTTTTT. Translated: CADPVRRTGELFF. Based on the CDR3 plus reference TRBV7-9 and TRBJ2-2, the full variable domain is DTGVSQNPRHKITKRGQNVTFRCDPISEHNRLYWYRQTLGQGPEFLTYFQNEAQLEKSRLLSDRFSAERPKGSFSTLEIQRTEQGDSAMYLCADPVRRTGELFFGEGSRLTVL.